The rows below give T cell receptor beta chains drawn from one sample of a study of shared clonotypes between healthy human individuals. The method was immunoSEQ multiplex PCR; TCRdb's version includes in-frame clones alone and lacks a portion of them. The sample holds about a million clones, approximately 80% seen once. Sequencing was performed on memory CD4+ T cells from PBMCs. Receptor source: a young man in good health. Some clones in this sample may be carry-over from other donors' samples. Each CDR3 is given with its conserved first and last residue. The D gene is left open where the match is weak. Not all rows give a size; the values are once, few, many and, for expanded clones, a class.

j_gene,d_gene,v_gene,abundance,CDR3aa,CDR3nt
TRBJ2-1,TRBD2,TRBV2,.,CASSTGTSGLNEQFF,TGTGCCAGCAGTACCGGGACTAGCGGCCTCAATGAGCAGTTCTTC
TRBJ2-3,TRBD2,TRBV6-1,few,CATGLAGATDTQYF,TGTGCCACGGGACTAGCGGGGGCCACAGATACGCAGTATTTT
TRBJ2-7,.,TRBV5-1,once,CASSLDGRLVSEQYF,TGCGCCAGCAGCTTGGATGGGCGTCTAGTATCCGAGCAGTACTTC
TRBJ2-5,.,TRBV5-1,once,CASSLQSAETQYF,TGCGCCAGCAGCTTGCAAAGCGCAGAGACCCAGTACTTC
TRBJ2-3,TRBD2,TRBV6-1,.,CAPGGVGTDTQYF,TGTGCCCCCGGGGGGGTCGGCACAGATACGCAGTATTTT
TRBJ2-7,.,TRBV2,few,CASSEAGGQAYEQYF,TGTGCCAGCAGTGAAGCGGGGGGACAAGCCTACGAGCAGTACTTC
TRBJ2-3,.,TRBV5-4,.,CASSLGGGGTDTQYF,TGTGCCAGCAGCTTGGGTGGCGGGGGCACAGATACGCAGTATTTT
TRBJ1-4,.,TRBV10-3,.,CAISVGLNEKLFF,TGTGCCATCAGTGTCGGGCTTAATGAAAAACTGTTTTTT
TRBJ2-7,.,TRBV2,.,CASSDRSTFSYEQYF,TGTGCCAGCAGTGACCGTTCTACATTCTCCTACGAGCAGTACTTC
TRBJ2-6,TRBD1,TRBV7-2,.,CASSWTGSASGANVLTF,TGTGCCAGCAGCTGGACAGGGAGCGCCTCTGGGGCCAACGTCCTGACTTTC
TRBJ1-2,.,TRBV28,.,CASSPPSLGASYGYTF,TGTGCCAGCAGCCCTCCCTCCTTGGGGGCCAGCTATGGCTACACCTTC
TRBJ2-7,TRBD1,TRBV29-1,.,CSALPGQGSYEQYF,TGCAGCGCCCTACCGGGACAGGGATCCTACGAGCAGTACTTC
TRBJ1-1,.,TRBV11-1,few,CASSLGVNTEAFF,TGTGCCAGCAGCTTGGGGGTGAACACTGAAGCTTTCTTT
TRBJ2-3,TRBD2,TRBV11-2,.,CASSPIAGGSTDTQYF,TGTGCCAGCAGCCCTATAGCGGGGGGTAGCACAGATACGCAGTATTTT
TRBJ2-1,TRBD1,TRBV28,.,CASSLGPQGDVDEQFF,TGTGCCAGCAGTCTGGGGCCACAGGGGGATGTGGATGAGCAGTTCTTC
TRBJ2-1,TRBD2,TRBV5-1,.,CASSSPRTSGRPQQFF,TGCGCCAGCAGCTCTCCCCGGACTAGCGGGAGGCCCCAGCAGTTCTTC
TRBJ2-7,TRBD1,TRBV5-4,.,CASNRDRVSEQYF,TGTGCCAGCAACCGGGACAGGGTATCCGAGCAGTACTTC
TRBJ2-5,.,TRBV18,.,CASSPAGGRLQETQYF,TGTGCCAGCTCACCGGCTGGAGGGAGGTTACAAGAGACCCAGTACTTC
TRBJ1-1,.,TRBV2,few,CASSEQRNTEAFF,TGTGCCAGCAGTGAACAGAGGAACACTGAAGCTTTCTTT
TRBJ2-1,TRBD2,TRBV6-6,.,CASTRAGLAAYNEQFF,TGTGCCAGCACCAGGGCCGGACTAGCGGCCTACAATGAGCAGTTCTTC
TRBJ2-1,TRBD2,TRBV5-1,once,CASKRTSEVGEQFF,TGCGCCAGCAAAAGGACTAGCGAGGTGGGTGAGCAGTTCTTC
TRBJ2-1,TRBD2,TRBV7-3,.,CASTLAGGGEQFF,TGTGCCAGCACGCTAGCGGGAGGGGGTGAGCAGTTCTTC
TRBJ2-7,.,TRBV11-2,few,CASSLSSYEQYF,TGTGCCAGCAGCTTGTCGTCCTACGAGCAGTACTTC
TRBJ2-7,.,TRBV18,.,CASSPPNRDYEQYF,TGTGCCAGCTCACCCCCCAACAGAGACTACGAGCAGTACTTC
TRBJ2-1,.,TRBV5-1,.,CASSFYNEQFF,TGCGCCAGCAGCTTTTACAATGAGCAGTTCTTC
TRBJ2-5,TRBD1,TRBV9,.,CASSVGAGGGQETQYF,TGTGCCAGCAGCGTAGGGGCAGGGGGCGGGCAAGAGACCCAGTACTTC
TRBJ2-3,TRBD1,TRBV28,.,CASSLGAGGITDTQYF,TGTGCCAGCAGCCTCGGAGCAGGGGGAATCACAGATACGCAGTATTTT
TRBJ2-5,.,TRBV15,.,CATSRDLGTETQYF,TGTGCCACCAGCAGAGATTTGGGTACGGAGACCCAGTACTTC
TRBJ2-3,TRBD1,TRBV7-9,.,CASSFGTGGSSTDTQYF,TGTGCCAGCAGCTTCGGGACAGGGGGTTCTAGCACAGATACGCAGTATTTT
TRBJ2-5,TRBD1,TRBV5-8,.,CASSLGRTGLFETQYF,TGTGCCAGCAGCTTGGGCAGGACAGGGTTATTTGAGACCCAGTACTTC
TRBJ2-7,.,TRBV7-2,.,CASSFHSYEQYF,TGTGCCAGCAGCTTCCACTCCTACGAGCAGTACTTC
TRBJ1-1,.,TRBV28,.,CASGREAFF,TGTGCCAGCGGGAGGGAAGCTTTCTTT
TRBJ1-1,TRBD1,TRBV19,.,CATRQGAFGNTEAFF,TGTGCCACTAGACAGGGGGCTTTCGGGAACACTGAAGCTTTCTTT
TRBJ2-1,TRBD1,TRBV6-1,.,CASSEVWAGGLTAYNEQFF,TGTGCCAGCAGTGAAGTCTGGGCAGGGGGCCTGACTGCCTACAATGAGCAGTTCTTC
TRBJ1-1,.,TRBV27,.,CASSFMNTEAFF,TGTGCCAGCAGTTTCATGAACACTGAAGCTTTCTTT
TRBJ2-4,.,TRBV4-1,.,CASSPPRDKVPLAKNIQYF,TGCGCCAGCAGCCCCCCTAGGGACAAGGTCCCCTTAGCCAAAAACATTCAGTACTTC
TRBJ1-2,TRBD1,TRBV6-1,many,CASSVDRDHGYTF,TGTGCCAGCAGTGTGGACAGGGACCATGGCTACACCTTC
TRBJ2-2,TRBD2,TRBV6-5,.,CASSSSGRIAGELFF,TGTGCCAGCAGTTCTAGCGGGAGGATCGCCGGGGAGCTGTTTTTT
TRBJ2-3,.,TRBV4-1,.,CASSKTDTQYF,TGCGCCAGCAGCAAAACAGATACGCAGTATTTT
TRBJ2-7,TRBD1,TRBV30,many,CAWGPGQAPYEQYF,TGTGCCTGGGGGCCGGGACAGGCCCCCTACGAGCAGTACTTC
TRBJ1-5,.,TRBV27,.,CASGGGRQPQHF,TGTGCCAGCGGTGGGGGGCGGCAGCCCCAGCATTTT
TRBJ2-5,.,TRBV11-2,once,CASRRGGAGQETQYF,TGTGCCAGCAGGCGAGGGGGGGCAGGTCAAGAGACCCAGTACTTC
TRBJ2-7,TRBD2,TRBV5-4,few,CASSAGTSGTLYEQYF,TGTGCCAGCAGCGCGGGGACTAGCGGGACACTCTACGAGCAGTACTTC
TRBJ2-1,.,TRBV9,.,CASSTTLTSPYEQFF,TGTGCCAGCAGCACCACCCTGACAAGTCCCTATGAGCAGTTCTTC
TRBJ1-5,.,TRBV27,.,CASSSYRQARGNQPQHF,TGTGCCAGCAGTTCCTATCGACAGGCTCGAGGCAATCAGCCCCAGCATTTT
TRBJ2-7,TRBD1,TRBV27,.,CASSLGQGQAEQYF,TGTGCCAGCAGCTTGGGACAGGGCCAGGCCGAGCAGTACTTC
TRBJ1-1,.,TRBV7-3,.,CASSPAGSTEAFF,TGTGCCAGCAGCCCAGCGGGGTCCACTGAAGCTTTCTTT
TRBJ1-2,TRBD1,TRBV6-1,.,CASSTDRAVYGYTF,TGTGCCAGCAGCACCGACAGGGCAGTCTATGGCTACACCTTC
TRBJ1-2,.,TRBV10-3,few,CAISATPGLGKDGYTF,TGTGCCATCAGTGCCACTCCAGGTTTAGGGAAAGATGGCTACACCTTC